The clone carrying this T cell receptor beta chain came up once. Its antigen is still unknown. The germline gives CDR1 MNHEY, CDR2 SVGAGI. Trimming removed 0 bases from V and 0 bases from J, with 9 bases in between. There are 15 residues in the CDR3. Described treatment: oral pan-JAK inhibitor, 5-10 mg twice daily. The data were obtained in a study of CD8+ T cells in alopecia areata. Study findings and constraints: Sequenced scalp T cells also include alphabeta T cells resident in normal skin.

In each case, RNA was isolated and then reverse transcribed into cDNA as the sequencing template. Clones were sequenced by immunoSEQ multiplex PCR, and TCRdb holds only the in-frame ones, with some missing. The data contain 200,000 or so clones, roughly 60% of them singletons. The chain couples TRBV6-5 to TRBJ2-7; the D is unclear. This receptor was taken from a human donor with alopecia areata. Here the sequenced sample was CD4+ T cells sorted from blood, taken at week 24, from a patient treated with tofacitinib. This chain's CDR3 is CASSYSYLFSYEQYF. The CDR3 nucleotides read TGTGCCAGCAGTTACTCGTACCTTTTCTCCTACGAGCAGTACTTC.